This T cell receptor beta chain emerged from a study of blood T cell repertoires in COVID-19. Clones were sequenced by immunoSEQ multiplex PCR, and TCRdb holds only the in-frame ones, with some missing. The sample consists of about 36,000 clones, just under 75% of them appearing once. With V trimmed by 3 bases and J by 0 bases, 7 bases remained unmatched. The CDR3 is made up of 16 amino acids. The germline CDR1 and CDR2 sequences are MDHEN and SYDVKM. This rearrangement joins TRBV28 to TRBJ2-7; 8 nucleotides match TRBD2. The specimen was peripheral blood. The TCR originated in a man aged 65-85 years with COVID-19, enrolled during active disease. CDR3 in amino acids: CASSFLAGRASYEQYF. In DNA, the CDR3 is TGTGCCAGCAGTTTCTTAGCGGGGCGGGCCTCCTACGAGCAGTACTTC.